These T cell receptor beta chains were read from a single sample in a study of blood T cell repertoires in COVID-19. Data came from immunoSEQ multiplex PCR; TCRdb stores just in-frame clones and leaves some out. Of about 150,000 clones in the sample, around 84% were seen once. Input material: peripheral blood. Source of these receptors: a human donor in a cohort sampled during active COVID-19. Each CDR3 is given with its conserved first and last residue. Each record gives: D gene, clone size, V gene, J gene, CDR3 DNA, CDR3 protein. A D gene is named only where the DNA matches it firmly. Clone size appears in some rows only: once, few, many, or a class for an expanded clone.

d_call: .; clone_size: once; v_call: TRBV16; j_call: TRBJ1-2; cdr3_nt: TGTGCCAGCAGCCAATCAGGAGGGAATGGCTACACCTTC; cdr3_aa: CASSQSGGNGYTF
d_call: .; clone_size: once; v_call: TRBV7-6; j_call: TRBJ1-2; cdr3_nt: TGTGCCAGCAGCTTAGGGGGCGGAGCGGGTTTTTATGGCTACACCTTC; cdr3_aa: CASSLGGGAGFYGYTF
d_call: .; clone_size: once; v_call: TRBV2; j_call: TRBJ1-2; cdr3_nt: TGTGCCAGCAGCCCAGGACAGAGCCCTAACTATGGCTACACCTTC; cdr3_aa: CASSPGQSPNYGYTF
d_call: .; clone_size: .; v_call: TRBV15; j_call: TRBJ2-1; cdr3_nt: TGTGCCACCACCGAGATGGTTGCGGCGGCCCTCTACAATGAGCAGTTCTTC; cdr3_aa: CATTEMVAAALYNEQFF
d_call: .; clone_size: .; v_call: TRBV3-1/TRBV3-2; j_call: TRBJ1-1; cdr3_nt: TGTGCCAGCAGCCGCGGCAGGGGTGGAACTGAAGCTTTCTTT; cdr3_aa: CASSRGRGGTEAFF
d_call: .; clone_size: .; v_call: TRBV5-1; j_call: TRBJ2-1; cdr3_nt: TGCGCCAGCAGCTTTTGGGGGGTGCCTGAGCAGTTCTTC; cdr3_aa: CASSFWGVPEQFF
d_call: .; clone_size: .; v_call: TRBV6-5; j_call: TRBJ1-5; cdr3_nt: TGTGCCACCGTAAGGGGTCTGGGGAGCAATCAGCCCCAGCATTTT; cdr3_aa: CATVRGLGSNQPQHF
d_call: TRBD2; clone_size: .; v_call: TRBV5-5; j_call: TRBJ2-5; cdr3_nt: TGTGCCAGCAGCCTAGGACTAGCGGGGGGCCAAGAGACCCAGTACTTC; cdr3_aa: CASSLGLAGGQETQYF
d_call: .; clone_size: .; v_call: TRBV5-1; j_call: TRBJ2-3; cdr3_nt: TGCGCCAGCAGGTTGGGAGCGAAGATCACAGATACGCAGTATTTT; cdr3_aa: CASRLGAKITDTQYF
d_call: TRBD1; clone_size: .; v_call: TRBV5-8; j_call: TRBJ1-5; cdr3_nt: TGTGCCAGCAGCTTGGCCACAGGGGGGAATCAGCCCCAGCATTTT; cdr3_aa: CASSLATGGNQPQHF
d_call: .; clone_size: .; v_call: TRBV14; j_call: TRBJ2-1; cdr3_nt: TGTGCCAGCAGTCCTGCCTCGGGACTCCCCGACTACAATGAGCAGTTCTTC; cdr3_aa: CASSPASGLPDYNEQFF
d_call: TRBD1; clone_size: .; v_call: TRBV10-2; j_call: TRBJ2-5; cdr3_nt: TGCGCCAGCAGCCAACAGGGGAGTGGGACCCAGTACTTC; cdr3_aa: CASSQQGSGTQYF
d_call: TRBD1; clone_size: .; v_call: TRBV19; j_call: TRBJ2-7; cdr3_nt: TGTGCCAGTAGTACGCAGACAGGGGACTCCTACGAGCAGTACTTC; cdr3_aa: CASSTQTGDSYEQYF
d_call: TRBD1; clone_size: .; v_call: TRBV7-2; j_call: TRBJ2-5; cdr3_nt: TGTGCCAGCACCCTGGGGGACAGGGGTTTAGGCGAGACCCAGTACTTC; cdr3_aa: CASTLGDRGLGETQYF
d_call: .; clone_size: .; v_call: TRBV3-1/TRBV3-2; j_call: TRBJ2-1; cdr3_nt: TGTGCCAGCAGCCGAGACAGACGAACTCGGGACAATGAGCAGTTCTTC; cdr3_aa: CASSRDRRTRDNEQFF
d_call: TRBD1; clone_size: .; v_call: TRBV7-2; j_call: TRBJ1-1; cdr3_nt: TGTGCCAGCAGCCTAGGGACAGGGGCGAACACTGAAGCTTTCTTT; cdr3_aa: CASSLGTGANTEAFF
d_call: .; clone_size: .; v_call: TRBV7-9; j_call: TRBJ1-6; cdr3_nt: TGTGCCAGCAGCTTATTGGGACTCAAGGCATCACCCCTCCACTTT; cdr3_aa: CASSLLGLKASPLHF
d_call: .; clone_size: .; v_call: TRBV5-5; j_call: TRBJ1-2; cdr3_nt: TGTGCCAGCAGCGCCGGGTGGCACTATGGCTACACCTTC; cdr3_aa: CASSAGWHYGYTF
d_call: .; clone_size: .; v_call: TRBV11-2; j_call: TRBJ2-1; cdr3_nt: TGTGCCAGCAGCTCGTCGGGTCCCAGAGAATACAATGAGCAGTTCTTC; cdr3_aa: CASSSSGPREYNEQFF
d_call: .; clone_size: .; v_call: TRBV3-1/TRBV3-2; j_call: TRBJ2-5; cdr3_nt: TGTGCCAGCAACAACGTTGGGCTAGCGCGCCGGGAAGAGACCCAGTACTTC; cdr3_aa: CASNNVGLARREETQYF
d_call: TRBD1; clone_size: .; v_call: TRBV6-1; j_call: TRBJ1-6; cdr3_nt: TGTGCCAGCAGTGACACGTCCCGGGACAGGGGGGTCCCCTATAATTCACCCCTCCACTTT; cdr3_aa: CASSDTSRDRGVPYNSPLHF
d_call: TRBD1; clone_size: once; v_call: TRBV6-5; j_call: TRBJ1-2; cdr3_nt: TGTGCCAGCGGACAGGGCTATGGCTACACCTTC; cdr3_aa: CASGQGYGYTF
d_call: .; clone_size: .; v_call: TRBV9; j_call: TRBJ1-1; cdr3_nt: TGTGCCAGCAGCCCTCGGGGGGGGCTAGACACTGAAGCTTTCTTT; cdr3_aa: CASSPRGGLDTEAFF
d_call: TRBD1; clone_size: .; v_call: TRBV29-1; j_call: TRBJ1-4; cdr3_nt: TGCAGCGTACAGGGGGATAATGAAAAACTGTTTTTT; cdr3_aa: CSVQGDNEKLFF
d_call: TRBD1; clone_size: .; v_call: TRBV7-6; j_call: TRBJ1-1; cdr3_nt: TGTGCCAGCAGCTTAGCGGACAGGGGAGCCACTGAAGCTTTCTTT; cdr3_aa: CASSLADRGATEAFF
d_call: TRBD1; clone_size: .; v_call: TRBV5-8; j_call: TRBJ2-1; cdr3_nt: TGTGCCAGCAGCTTGGTTGGGACAGGGATCAGTGAGCAGTTCTTC; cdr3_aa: CASSLVGTGISEQFF
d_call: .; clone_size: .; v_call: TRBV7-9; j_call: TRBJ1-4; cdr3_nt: TGTGCCAGCAGCCTACCTCAACAAGGGGGTTTCGGAACTAATGAAAAACTGTTTTTT; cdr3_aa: CASSLPQQGGFGTNEKLFF
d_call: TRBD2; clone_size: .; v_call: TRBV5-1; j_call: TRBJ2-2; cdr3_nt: TGCGCCCTTGCGGCGGGAGCGAACACCGGGGAGCTGTTTTTT; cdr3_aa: CALAAGANTGELFF
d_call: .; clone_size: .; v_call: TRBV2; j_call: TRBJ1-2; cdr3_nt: TGTGCCAGCAGGGCCGACAGGACCTTCGACTATGGCTACACCTTC; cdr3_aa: CASRADRTFDYGYTF
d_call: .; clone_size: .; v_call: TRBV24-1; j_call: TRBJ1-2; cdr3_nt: TGTGCCACCAGTGACCCAGGAAAATTCTATGGCTACACCTTC; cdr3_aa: CATSDPGKFYGYTF
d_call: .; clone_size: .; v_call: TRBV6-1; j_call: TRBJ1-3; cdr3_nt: TGTGCCAGCAGTGAAGCACAGGGCGGAAACACCATATATTTT; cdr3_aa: CASSEAQGGNTIYF
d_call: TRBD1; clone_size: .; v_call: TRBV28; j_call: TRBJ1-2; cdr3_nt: TGTGCCAGCAGTTCAACAGGGGGCGCATGGGATGGCTACACCTTC; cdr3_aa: CASSSTGGAWDGYTF
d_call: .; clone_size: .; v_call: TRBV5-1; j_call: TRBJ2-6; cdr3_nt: TGCGCCAGCGGAGGGGGCGATTCTGGGGCCAACGTCCTGACTTTC; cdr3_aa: CASGGGDSGANVLTF
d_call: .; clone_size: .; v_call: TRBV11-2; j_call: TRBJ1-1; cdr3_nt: TGTGCCAGCAGCTTCACACAGGGTTTAGCTTTCTTT; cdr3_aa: CASSFTQGLAFF
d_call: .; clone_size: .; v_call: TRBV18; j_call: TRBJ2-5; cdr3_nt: TGTGCCAGCTCACCAGTCGAAGAGACCCAGTACTTC; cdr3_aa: CASSPVEETQYF
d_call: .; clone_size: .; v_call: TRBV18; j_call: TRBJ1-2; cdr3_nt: TGTGCCAGCTCACCAGACCGAAGAGGGGCAGGGGAGGGTAATGGCTACACCTTC; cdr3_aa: CASSPDRRGAGEGNGYTF
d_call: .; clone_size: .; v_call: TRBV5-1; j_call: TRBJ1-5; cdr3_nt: TGCGCCAGCAGCTTGATGGGGACACCAAATCAGCCCCAGCATTTT; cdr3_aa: CASSLMGTPNQPQHF
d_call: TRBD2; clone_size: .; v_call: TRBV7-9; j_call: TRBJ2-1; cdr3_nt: TGTGCCAGCAGCTTAGGGTTTCGGGGGGATGAGCAGTTCTTC; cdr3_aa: CASSLGFRGDEQFF
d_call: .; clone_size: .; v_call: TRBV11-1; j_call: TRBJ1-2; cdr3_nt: TGTGCCAGCAGTTACACTGGGGCGGATGGCTACACCTTC; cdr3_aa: CASSYTGADGYTF
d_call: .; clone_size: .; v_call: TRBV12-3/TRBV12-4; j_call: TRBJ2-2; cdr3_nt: TGTGCCAGCAGTTTAGGCGGCGGGGAGCTGTTTTTT; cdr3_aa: CASSLGGGELFF
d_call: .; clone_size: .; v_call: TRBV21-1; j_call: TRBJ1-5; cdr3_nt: TGTGCCAGCCCGACAGGGGATGGCAATCAGCCCCAGCATTTT; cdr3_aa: CASPTGDGNQPQHF
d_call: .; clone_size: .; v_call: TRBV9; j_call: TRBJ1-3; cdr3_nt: TGTGCCAGCAGCGTATCCCCGGCTGGAAACACCATATATTTT; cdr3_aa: CASSVSPAGNTIYF
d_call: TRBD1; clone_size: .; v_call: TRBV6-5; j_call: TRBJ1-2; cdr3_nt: TGTGCCAGCAGTTCACAGGGGGCGCAGTGGGGCTACACCTTC; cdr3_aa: CASSSQGAQWGYTF